The subject of this entry is one T cell receptor beta chain. Its antigen remains unidentified. The entry originates in a study of shared clonotypes between healthy human individuals. Overall study: Per donor, CD8 memory used one plate, CD8 naive used two, CD4 memory used three and CD4 naive used three.

TCRdb's copy holds only in-frame clones and misses some; the assay was immunoSEQ multiplex PCR. The sample lists roughly 2,500,000 clones, over 85% occurring once. Whole-study findings and limits: Non-shared clonotypes showed lower generation probabilities than clonotypes common to all four donors.

Donors were Caucasian adults residing in Nashville, Tennessee, USA. Germline CDR1 is MGHDK and CDR2 is SYGVNS. V was clipped by 5 bases and J by 6 bases; unmatched bases: 7. This CDR3 contains 14 residues. The chain links TRBV25-1 to TRBJ2-3; TRBD1 aligns across 8 bases. The sequencing sample was made of naive CD4+ T cells from PBMCs. The subset was: CD45RA+ positively selected. This receptor was taken from a man between 18 and 35 years old in good health. Some clones in this sample may be carry-over from other donors' samples. CDR3 sequence (DNA): TGTGCCAGCAGTCTCGGACAGGGTTGGGATACGCAGTATTTT. This gives the protein CASSLGQGWDTQYF. Together with reference TRBV25-1 and TRBJ2-3, the CDR3 gives the full variable domain: EADIYQTPRYLVIGTGKKITLECSQTMGHDKMYWYQQDPGMELHLIHYSYGVNSTEKGDLSSESTVSRIRTEHFPLTLESARPSHTSQYLCASSLGQGWDTQYFGPGTRLTVL.